The 4 T cell receptor beta chains given below trace back to one sample, sequenced in a study of cytomegalovirus exposure and HLA in healthy donors. It was with 60 Vbeta and 13 Jbeta primers that the PCR ran. TCRdb's table, derived via immunoSEQ multiplex PCR, lists solely in-frame clones and lacks some. Of about 130,000 clones listed, 76% are singletons. The sequencing sample was made of PBMCs. These receptors were taken from a man aged 50 or older in good health and CMV-seronegative.

This chain's CDR3 is CASSQTGGAATGELFF. Written as DNA, the CDR3 is TGTGCCAGCAGCCAGACGGGCGGGGCAGCCACCGGGGAGCTGTTTTTT. The V and J genes are TRBV9 and TRBJ2-2, with TRBD2 as a possible D gene (6 bases). The CDR3 extends over 16 amino acids. Trimming shortened V by 4 bases and J by 4 bases, and 17 bases separated the two germline ends. Germline CDR1 and CDR2: SGDLS and YYNGEE.

CDR3 nucleotides: TGTGCCAGCAGCTTCCATAGCAATCAGCCCCAGCATTTT. Encoded protein: CASSFHSNQPQHF. The chain recombines TRBV7-9 with TRBJ1-5; unclear D gene. Germline CDR1 reads SEHNR; CDR2 reads FQNEAQ (reference sequence). V lost 3 bases and J lost 0, with 3 bases in between. The CDR3 extends over 13 amino acids. The whole variable domain, filled in from reference TRBV7-9 and TRBJ1-5, reads DTGVSQNPRHKITKRGQNVTFRCDPISEHNRLYWYRQTLGQGPEFLTYFQNEAQLEKSRLLSDRFSAERPKGSFSTLEIQRTEQGDSAMYLCASSFHSNQPQHFGDGTRLSIL.

This clone has more than one count but fewer than ten. V and J are TRBV10-3 and TRBJ1-2; 11 positions match TRBD1. The CDR3 covers 14 residues. Germline CDR1 reads ENHRY; CDR2 reads SYGVKD. V lost 10 bases to trimming and J lost 5 bases; unmatched junction nucleotides: 9. The CDR3 spells CASRRDRGSYGYTF. For the CDR3, the DNA is TGTGCCAGCCGCCGGGACAGGGGGTCTTATGGCTACACCTTC.

The chain has TRBV9 and TRBJ2-3, with no clear D. The CDR3 runs 14 residues. The V end lost 2 bases, the J end lost 5 bases, and 12 bases lay between the germline ends. Germline V gives CDR1 SGDLS, CDR2 YYNGEE. CDR3 coding DNA: TGTGCCAGCAGCGTGAGCCTCCCCCAAGATACGCAGTATTTT. Translating it yields CASSVSLPQDTQYF.